Each of the 18 T cell receptor beta chains below was sequenced from the same sample in a study of T cell responses to AZD1222 COVID-19 vaccine (dated by TCRdb to about 2021). To prepare the library, the immunoSEQ multiplex PCR assay was applied. TCRdb took over this immuneACCESS table, retaining in-frame rearrangements with V and J assigned. Such tables are incomplete; in checked studies, under half of the missing clones stem from an unresolved V gene, and the remainder is unexplained. The table for this sample lists 130,000 or so clones; over 90% of them were counted only once. The ten largest make up roughly 5.4% of the sample. Reading the label with the study, this specimen's time point is: baseline before first vaccination. The material was peripheral blood, obtained on day 0 of AZD1222 vaccination. These TCRs come from an adult in good health.

In DNA form, the CDR3 reads TGCGCCAGCAGCCTCGGAAGGTCTAGCGCTGGGAATGAGCAGTTCTTC. As protein: CASSLGRSSAGNEQFF. This chain uses TRBV4-3 with TRBJ2-1; tentative D call: TRBD2 (6 bases). In germline, CDR1 is LGHNA, CDR2 YSLEER. The V end lost 4 bases, the J end lost 7 bases, and 20 bases lay between the germline ends. CDR3 length: 16 amino acids.

The V gene is TRBV27, the J gene TRBJ1-5; no reliable D call. CDR3 length: 15 amino acids. V shed 0 bases and J shed 7 bases, with 13 bases lying between them. Germline CDR1 MNHEY, CDR2 SMNVEV (reference sequence). CDR3: CASSLSISHFQPQHF. The CDR3 nucleotides are TGTGCCAGCAGTTTATCGATAAGTCACTTCCAGCCCCAGCATTTT.

V usage is TRBV9 and J usage is TRBJ2-1; 9 nucleotides line up with TRBD2. The CDR3 is made up of 15 amino acids. Per germline, CDR1 SGDLS and CDR2 YYNGEE. The junction had 8 bases not matched to a gene; V was cut back by 3 bases and J by 7 bases. DNA of the CDR3: TGTGCCAGCAGCGCGGACGCGGGGGGGCGGAATGAGCAGTTCTTC. It is translated as CASSADAGGRNEQFF.

The chain combines TRBV15 with TRBJ1-4, with unresolved D. This CDR3 contains 14 residues. Trimming shortened V by 0 bases and J by 8 bases, and 10 bases separated the two germline ends. From germline, CDR1 is LNHNV and CDR2 YYDKDF (reference sequence). CDR3 in DNA: TGTGCCACCAGCAGAGATAACGGGCAAGAAAAACTGTTTTTT. Translating gives CATSRDNGQEKLFF.

The J gene is TRBJ2-1, the V gene TRBV27; D is uncertain. This CDR3 comprises 16 residues. V lost 1 base to trimming and J lost 0 bases, with 10 bases between them. From germline, CDR1 is MNHEY and CDR2 SMNVEV (reference sequence). Here the CDR3 reads CASSLFGRSSYNEQFF. Here the CDR3 DNA reads TGTGCCAGCAGTTTATTTGGACGCTCCTCCTACAATGAGCAGTTCTTC.

This clone is a singleton in its sample. The chain employs TRBV7-8 and TRBJ2-3; 11 nucleotides align to TRBD1. CDR3 length: 14 residues. V shed 2 bases and J 6 bases; nucleotides not matched to a gene: 1. Germline V gene data show CDR1 as SGHVS and CDR2 as FQNEAQ. The CDR3 nucleotides read TGTGCCAGCAGCTTATGGGACAGGGGGGATACGCAGTATTTT. Its protein product is CASSLWDRGDTQYF.

The genes are TRBV21-1 and TRBJ2-5; the listed D gene, TRBD2, was not tested against the DNA. TRBV21-1 has pseudogene status. This CDR3 spans 16 amino acids. The CDR3 loop reads CASSKDGGGPKETQYF. The CDR3 nucleotides are TGTGCCAGCAGCAAAGACGGAGGAGGGCCTAAAGAGACCCAGTACTTC.

This sequence joins TRBV18 and TRBJ2-2; the match to TRBD2 covers 13 bases. V dropped 3 bases and J dropped 1; count of bases not matched to a gene: 8. The CDR3 runs 19 residues. CDR1 is KGHSH and CDR2 is LQKENI in the germline V gene. The DNA of the CDR3 is TGTGCCAGCTCACCCCGGACTAGCGGGGGCTCAATGAACACCGGGGAGCTGTTTTTT. Its translation is CASSPRTSGGSMNTGELFF.

The rearrangement links TRBV27 to TRBJ2-7; 10 bases agree with TRBD2. Germline CDR1 is MNHEY and CDR2 is SMNVEV (reference sequence). CDR3 length equals 16 residues. Trimming removed 6 bases from V and 6 bases from J; junction bases left unmatched: 14. CDR3 region: CASSSRAGGRPFEQYF. Written as DNA, the CDR3 is TGTGCCAGCAGCTCGAGAGCGGGAGGGCGTCCCTTCGAGCAGTACTTC.

The genes are TRBV27 and TRBJ2-7; D is possibly TRBD1 (5 bases). Trimming removed 5 bases from V and 3 bases from J, with 14 bases in between. The germline gives CDR1 MNHEY, CDR2 SMNVEV (reference sequence). The CDR3 consists of 14 residues. Written as DNA, the CDR3 is TGTGCCAGCAGTCTCAAGGGGTTCAGCTACGAGCAGTACTTC. Its translation is CASSLKGFSYEQYF.

The CDR3 nucleotides are TGTGCCAGCAGTTTAAACAGGGGCACCGACGAGCAGTACTTC. This codes for CASSLNRGTDEQYF. The chain is built from TRBV27 and TRBJ2-7; 7 nucleotides line up with TRBD1. CDR1 and CDR2 from the germline V gene are MNHEY and SMNVEV (reference sequence). J was trimmed by 5 bases and V by 2 bases; bases with no gene match: 6. The CDR3 spans 14 residues.

The chain uses TRBV18 and TRBJ1-1; a possible D gene is TRBD1 (5 bases). Trimming left V 1 base short and J 0 bases short, with 12 bases between. In germline, CDR1 is KGHSH, CDR2 LQKENI. The CDR3 is made up of 16 amino acids. The CDR3 sequence: CASSPRGTGVNTEAFF. As DNA, the CDR3 is TGTGCCAGCTCACCACGAGGTACAGGTGTGAACACTGAAGCTTTCTTT.

This chain joins TRBV3-1 (or the pseudogene TRBV3-2) and TRBJ1-1, with TRBD1 as a possible D gene (5 bases). This CDR3 region has 17 residues. Germline CDR1 is LGHDT and CDR2 is YNNKEL (reference sequence). Trimming pared 0 bases from V and 3 bases from J, leaving 17 bases between. In DNA, the CDR3 is TGTGCCAGCAGCCAAGATTACGGGGCCCTAAGCTACACTGAAGCTTTCTTT. This translates into CASSQDYGALSYTEAFF.

The chain uses TRBV9 and TRBJ2-1, with 7 bases fitting TRBD2. This CDR3 is built from 14 residues. Germline V gene sequence: CDR1 SGDLS, CDR2 YYNGEE. J lost 9 bases, V lost 4 bases, and 10 bases had no gene match. CDR3 DNA sequence: TGTGCCAGCAGCTCCCGCGGGGGTTGGGGTGAGCAGTTCTTC. Translating it yields CASSSRGGWGEQFF.

V and J are TRBV3-1 (or the pseudogene TRBV3-2) and TRBJ2-7, with unresolved D. This CDR3 is 12 amino acids long. Germline assignment: CDR1 LGHDT and CDR2 YNNKEL (reference sequence). With 4 bases removed from V and 5 bases from J, the gap between germline ends came to 9 bases. Here the CDR3 DNA reads TGTGCCAGCAGCCCTCTTGGAAACGAGCAGTACTTC. This codes for CASSPLGNEQYF.

The V and J genes are TRBV28 and TRBJ2-7, with a weak D call TRBD1 (6 bases). CDR3 size: 16 residues. V was trimmed by 5 bases and J by 2 bases, leaving 19 bases between them. Germline V gene sequence: CDR1 MDHEN, CDR2 SYDVKM. CDR3 region: CASSDVTGTLTYEQYF. The CDR3 DNA is TGTGCCAGCAGTGACGTTACCGGGACATTGACCTACGAGCAGTACTTC.

This clone was counted a few times. The chain carries TRBV19 and TRBJ1-1; no reliable D call. V lost 7 bases to trimming and J lost 3 bases, with 12 bases between them. CDR1 is LNHDA and CDR2 is SQIVND in the germline V gene (reference sequence). The CDR3 runs to 13 residues. Here the CDR3 reads CASTAEAYTEAFF. The CDR3 DNA follows: TGTGCCAGTACTGCCGAGGCCTACACTGAAGCTTTCTTT.

Turning to this clone: In the same sample, other DNA sequences code for this CDR3. The chain recombines TRBV7-9 with TRBJ1-1; weak D call: TRBD1 (5 bases). The CDR3 is 15 amino acids. Trimming stripped 1 base from V and 0 bases from J, with 9 bases between. Germline assignment: CDR1 SEHNR and CDR2 FQNEAQ (reference sequence). CDR3 region: CASSLGTGMNTEAFF. CDR3 DNA sequence: TGTGCCAGCAGCTTAGGCACAGGAATGAACACTGAAGCTTTCTTT.